The 8 T cell receptor beta chains below all came from one sample that was sequenced in a study of CXCR3-negative and CXCR3-positive naive CD8 T cells. Antigens for these TCRs are unknown. TRB cDNA libraries were made by UMI-labeled 5' RACE. From its re-call of the 5' RACE reads, TCRdb lists each CDR3 protein once, without DNA. The data show 120,000 to 150,000 distinct CDR3 sequences, and the top ten clones hold 0.25% to 0.3%. Whole-study findings and limits: The TRB CDR3s that CXCR3-positive naive cells carried were more hydrophobic than those of CXCR3-negative naive cells.

Sequencing used naive CXCR3+ CD8+ T cells from blood. Stated subset: CD45RO-CCR7+CD27+CD95- naive CD8+ T cells expressing CXCR3 (TNR3+). These receptors all stem from a human donor in good health. Some clones in this sample may be carry-over from other donors' samples.

The chain carries TRBV30 and TRBJ2-2. CDR3 length: 12 amino acids. The germline V gene has CDR1 GTSNPN and CDR2 SVGIG (reference sequence). The CDR3: CAWSPSTGELFF. The full variable domain, in which reference TRBV30 and TRBJ2-2 provide the parts outside the CDR3, is SQTIHQWPATLVQPVGSPLSLECTVEGTSNPNLYWYRQAAGRGLQLLFYSVGIGQISSEVPQNLSASRPQDRQFILSSKKLLLSDSGFYLCAWSPSTGELFFGEGSRLTVL.

The chain couples TRBV5-1 to TRBJ1-1; TCRdb indicates TRBD1, and absent DNA this call remains unverified. This CDR3 spans 13 amino acids. The germline V gene has CDR1 SGHRS and CDR2 YFSETQ. CDR3 amino acids: CASSGDIAPEAFF. Looking up the rest from reference TRBV5-1 and TRBJ1-1 gives the full variable domain: KAGVTQTPRYLIKTRGQQVTLSCSPISGHRSVSWYQQTPGQGLQFLFEYFSETQRNKGNFPGRFSGRQFSNSRSEMNVSTLELGDSALYLCASSGDIAPEAFFGQGTRLTVV.

The chain combines TRBV23-1 with TRBJ2-2; the D call from TCRdb, TRBD1, cannot be confirmed without DNA. TRBV23-1 is assigned to the ORF class and has an uncertain function. The CDR3 sequence is 18 residues long. The CDR3 loop reads CASSPLEREFYGTGELFF.

This chain connects TRBV10-3 to TRBJ1-6. Germline lookup yields CDR1 ENHRY and CDR2 SYGVKD. The CDR3 length is 15 residues. CDR3 sequence reads: CAISESFLLGSPLHF.

This chain joins TRBV19 and TRBJ2-2; TCRdb proposes TRBD1, but this gene call is untestable without DNA. This CDR3 has 15 amino acids. Per the germline V gene, CDR1 is LNHDA and CDR2 is SQIVND (reference sequence). The CDR3 is CASSIWTGVSGELFF.

The genes are TRBV24-1 and TRBJ2-2; TCRdb's assignment of TRBD1 cannot be checked, as there is no DNA. The CDR3 has 18 residues. Germline-derived CDR1 and CDR2 are KGHDR and SFDVKD. CDR3 sequence: CATSDWGQSAFNTGELFF.

The V call is TRBV6-5, the J call TRBJ2-7; TCRdb returns TRBD1, unconfirmable since there is no DNA. This CDR3 contains 13 residues. CDR1 MNHEY and CDR2 SVGAGI come from the germline V gene. Here the CDR3 reads CASSSKGGHEQYF.

The genes are TRBV7-9 and TRBJ1-1; lacking DNA, the TRBD1 call made by TCRdb goes unchecked. CDR3 length: 18 amino acids. CDR1 and CDR2 (germline): SEHNR, FQNEAQ (reference sequence). Here the CDR3 reads CASSPRVGDRGLVTEAFF.